This T cell receptor (beta chain) was identified in a study of shared clonotypes between healthy human individuals. The count of this clone is one. Repertoires were generated with immunoSEQ multiplex PCR, while TCRdb's copy carries only in-frame clones and drops some. Altogether some 2,400,000 clones are present, approximately 94% being singletons, with the ten largest covering less than 0.15%. This receptor was identified in a young man in good health. Source material: naive CD4+ T cells sorted from blood. Sample subset: CD45RA+ positively selected.

The CDR3 sequence: CASSNRQGIETQYF. The DNA of the CDR3 is TGTGCCAGCAGCAACCGACAGGGGATCGAGACCCAGTACTTC. V is TRBV7-9 and J is TRBJ2-5; TRBD1 aligns across 8 bases. This CDR3 has 14 residues. CDR1 SEHNR and CDR2 FQNEAQ come from the germline V gene (reference sequence). Losses at the gene ends were 5 bases for V and 5 bases for J; bases not matched to a gene: 7.